The text below deals with one TCR beta chain. Its target is unknown. This sample stems from a study of T cells after yellow fever vaccination. Notes on the study in general: CD4 and CD8 compartments shared a small share of clonotypes, likely from convergent recombination.

For TCR, cDNA came from 5'RACE template switching, which added a universal primer site and UMIs. TCRdb independently ran MiXCR on the 5' RACE reads; one entry per CDR3 protein. In the table there are roughly 320,000 distinct CDR3 sequences, about 11% of which are singletons. The sequenced sample was CD4+ T cells sorted from PBMCs, obtained 45 days after the yellow fever booster vaccination. The source of this sequence is a young man who received the YFV17D yellow fever vaccine.

The CDR3: CASSWGSKETQYF. The CDR3 region has the DNA TGTGCCAGCAGTTGGGGGTCAAAAGAGACCCAGTACTTC. The J gene is TRBJ2-5, the V gene TRBV7-9; either TRBD1 or TRBD2 may fit D (5 bases each). CDR3 length: 13 residues. Trimming removed 6 bases at V and 3 bases at J, with 11 bases between. Germline V CDR1 and CDR2: SEHNR, FQNEAQ (reference sequence).